This TCR beta chain was retrieved from a study of blood T cell repertoires in COVID-19. Sequencing used immunoSEQ multiplex PCR; TCRdb keeps in-frame clones, though not all of them. Found here are 350,000 to 400,000 clones, 88% of them singletons; the top ten hold 0.95% to 1%. The ends were cut back, 2 bases at V and 5 bases at J, with 12 bases in the middle. The CDR3 length is 15 residues. Germline-derived CDR1 and CDR2 are MNHEY and SVGAGI. This clone occurred once. The origin of this receptor is a woman aged 25 to 39 with acute COVID-19. The sample comprised PBMCs or T cells enriched from blood (not recorded which). The J gene is TRBJ1-4, the V gene TRBV6-5; D is possibly TRBD1 (5 bases). For the CDR3, the DNA is TGTGCCAGCAGTTACCGCCTTCCAGGGAATGAAAAACTGTTTTTT. Its protein is CASSYRLPGNEKLFF.